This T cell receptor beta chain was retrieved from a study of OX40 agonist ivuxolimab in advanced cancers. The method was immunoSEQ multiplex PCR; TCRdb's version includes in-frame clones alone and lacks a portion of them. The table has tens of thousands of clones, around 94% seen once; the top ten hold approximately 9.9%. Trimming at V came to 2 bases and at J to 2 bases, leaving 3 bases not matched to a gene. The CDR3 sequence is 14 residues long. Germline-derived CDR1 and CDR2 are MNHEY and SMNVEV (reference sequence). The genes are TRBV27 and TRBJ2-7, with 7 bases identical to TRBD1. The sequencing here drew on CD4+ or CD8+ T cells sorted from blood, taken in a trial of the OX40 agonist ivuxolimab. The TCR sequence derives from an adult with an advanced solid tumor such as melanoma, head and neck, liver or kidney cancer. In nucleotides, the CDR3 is TGTGCCAGCAGTTTAACCGGGACAGCCTACGAGCAGTACTTC. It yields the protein CASSLTGTAYEQYF.